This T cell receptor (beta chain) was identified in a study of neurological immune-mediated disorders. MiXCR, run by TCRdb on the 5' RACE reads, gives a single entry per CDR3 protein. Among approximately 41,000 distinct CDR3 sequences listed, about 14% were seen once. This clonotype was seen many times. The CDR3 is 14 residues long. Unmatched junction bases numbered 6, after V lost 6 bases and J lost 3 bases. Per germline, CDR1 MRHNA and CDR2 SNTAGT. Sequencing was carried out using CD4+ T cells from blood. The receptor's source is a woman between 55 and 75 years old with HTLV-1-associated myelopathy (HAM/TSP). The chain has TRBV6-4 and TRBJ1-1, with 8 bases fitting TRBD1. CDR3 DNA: TGTGCCAGCAGGACAGGGGATCTGTACACTGAAGCTTTCTTT. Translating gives CASRTGDLYTEAFF.